One TCR beta chain is described in this entry. Its antigen is not identified. Sequence at one end of the junction differs from germline and may be a read error. RNA was extracted from bulk tissue without any cell sorting. The data were taken from a study of tumor and adjacent non-tumor tissue in lung cancer. The overall study: Patients comprised about a dozen adenocarcinoma, a couple of squamous cell carcinoma and 1 small cell lung cancer. Stage I to III disease affected 9 to 10 men and several women aged 31 to 76. Study conclusions and caveats: In normal lung, the top 100 clones were significantly more dominant than in tumor. Tumor tissue had significantly higher TCR diversity than normal lung.

From germline, CDR1 is DFQATT and CDR2 SNEGSKA (reference sequence). The CDR3 covers 14 residues. Three rounds of nested PCR, following a modified ARM-PCR protocol, produced the TCRbeta library. TCRdb passed the multiplex PCR reads through MiXCR, listing each CDR3 protein once. The sample shows some 74,000 distinct CDR3 sequences, roughly 72% of them seen only once. The gene calls are TRBV20-1 and TRBJ2-5; either TRBD1 or TRBD2 may supply D (5 bases each). The sequenced sample consisted of lung tumor tissue. This TCR was recovered from a woman in her thirties or forties with non-small cell lung cancer. The CDR3 protein is CSARRSLGVETKYF. The CDR3 nucleotides are TGCAGTGCTAGGAGGTCCCTGGGGGTTGAGACCAAGTACTTC.